This T cell receptor (beta chain) was retrieved from a study of siplizumab effects on memory and regulatory T cells. The data were produced by immunoSEQ multiplex PCR, yet TCRdb's version contains in-frame clones alone and is incomplete. The sample shows about 40,000 clones, 70% to 90% of them seen only once. CDR3 length equals 18 residues. The V and J ends lost 6 bases and 0 bases, in that order; junction bases with no gene match: 9. Germline CDR1 and CDR2: SGHTA and FQGNSA. Sample: naive CD4+ T cells sorted from blood. This TCR came from a human donor in good health. The genes are TRBV7-2 and TRBJ2-1; 12 nucleotides align to TRBD2. CDR3 sequence: CASRGRTSGASSYNEQFF. DNA for the CDR3: TGTGCCAGCAGGGGGCGGACTAGCGGGGCAAGCTCCTACAATGAGCAGTTCTTC.